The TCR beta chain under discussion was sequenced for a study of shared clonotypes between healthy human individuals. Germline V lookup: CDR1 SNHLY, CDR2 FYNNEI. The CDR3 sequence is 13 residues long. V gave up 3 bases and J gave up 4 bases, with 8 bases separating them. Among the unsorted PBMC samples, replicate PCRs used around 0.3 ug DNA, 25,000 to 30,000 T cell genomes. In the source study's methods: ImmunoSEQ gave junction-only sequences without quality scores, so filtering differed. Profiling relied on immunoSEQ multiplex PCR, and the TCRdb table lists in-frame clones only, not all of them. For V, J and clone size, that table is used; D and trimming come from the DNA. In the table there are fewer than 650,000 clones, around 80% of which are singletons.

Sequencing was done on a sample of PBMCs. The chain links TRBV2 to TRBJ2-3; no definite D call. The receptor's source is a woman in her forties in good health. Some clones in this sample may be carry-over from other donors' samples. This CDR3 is CASSDGIADTQYF. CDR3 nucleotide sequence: TGTGCCAGCAGTGATGGCATCGCAGATACGCAGTATTTT.